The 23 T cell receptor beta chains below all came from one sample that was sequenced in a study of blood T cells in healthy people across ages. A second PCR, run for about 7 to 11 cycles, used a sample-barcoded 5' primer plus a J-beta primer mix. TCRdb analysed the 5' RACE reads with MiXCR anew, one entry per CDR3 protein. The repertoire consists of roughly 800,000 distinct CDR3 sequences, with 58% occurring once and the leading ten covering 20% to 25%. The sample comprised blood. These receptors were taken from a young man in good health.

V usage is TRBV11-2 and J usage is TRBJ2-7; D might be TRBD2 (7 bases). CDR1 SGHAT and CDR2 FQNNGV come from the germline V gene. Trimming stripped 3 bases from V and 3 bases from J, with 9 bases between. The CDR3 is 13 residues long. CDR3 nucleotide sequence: TGTGCCAGCAGCTTCGGGGGGCTCTACGAGCAGTACTTC. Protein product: CASSFGGLYEQYF.

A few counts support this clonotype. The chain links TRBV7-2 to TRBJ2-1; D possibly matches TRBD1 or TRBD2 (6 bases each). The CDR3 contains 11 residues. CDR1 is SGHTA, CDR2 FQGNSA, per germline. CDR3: CGVGGGNEQFF. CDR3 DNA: TGTGGGGTAGGAGGGGGCAATGAGCAGTTCTTC.

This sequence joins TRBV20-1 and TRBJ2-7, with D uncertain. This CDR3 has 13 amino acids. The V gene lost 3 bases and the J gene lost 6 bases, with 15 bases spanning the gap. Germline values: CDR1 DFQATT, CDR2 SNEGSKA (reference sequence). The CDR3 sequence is CSASGPALSEQYF. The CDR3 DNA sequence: TGCAGTGCTAGCGGGCCCGCATTGTCCGAGCAGTACTTC.

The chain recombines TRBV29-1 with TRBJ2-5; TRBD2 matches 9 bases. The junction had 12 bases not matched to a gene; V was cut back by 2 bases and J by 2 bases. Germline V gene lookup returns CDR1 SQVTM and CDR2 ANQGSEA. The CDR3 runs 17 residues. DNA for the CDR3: TGCAGCGTTGAATTGGGAGTGGTAGCGGGAGTTCAAGAGACCCAGTACTTC. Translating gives CSVELGVVAGVQETQYF. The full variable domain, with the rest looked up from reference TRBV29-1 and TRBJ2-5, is SAVISQKPSRDICQRGTSLTIQCQVDSQVTMMFWYRQQPGQSLTLIATANQGSEATYESGFVIDKFPISRPNLTFSTLTVSNMSPEDSSIYLCSVELGVVAGVQETQYFGPGTRLLVL.

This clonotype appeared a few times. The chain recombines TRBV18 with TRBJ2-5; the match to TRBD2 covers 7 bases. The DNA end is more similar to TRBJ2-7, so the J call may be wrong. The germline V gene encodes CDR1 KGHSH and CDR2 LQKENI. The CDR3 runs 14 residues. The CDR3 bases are TGTGCCAGCTCACCGCGGTCTCGGGAGGACGAGCAGTACTTC. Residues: CASSPRSREDEQYF.

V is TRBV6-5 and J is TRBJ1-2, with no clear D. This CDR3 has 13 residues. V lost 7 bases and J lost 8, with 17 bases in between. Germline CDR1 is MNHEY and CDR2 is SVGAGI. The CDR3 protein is CASTYRGSGGYTF. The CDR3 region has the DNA TGTGCCAGCACCTATCGGGGTTCAGGCGGCTACACCTTC.

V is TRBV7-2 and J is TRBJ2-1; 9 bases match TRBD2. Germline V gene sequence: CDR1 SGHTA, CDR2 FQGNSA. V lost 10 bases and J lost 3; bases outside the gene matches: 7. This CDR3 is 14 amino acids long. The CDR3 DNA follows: TGTGCCACCGAGCGGGGGGCTTTCTACAATGAGCAGTTCTTC. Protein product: CATERGAFYNEQFF. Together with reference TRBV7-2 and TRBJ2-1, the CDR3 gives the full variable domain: GAGVSQSPSNKVTEKGKDVELRCDPISGHTALYWYRQSLGQGLEFLIYFQGNSAPDKSGLPSDRFSAERTGGSVSTLTIQRTQQEDSAVYLCATERGAFYNEQFFGPGTRLTVL.

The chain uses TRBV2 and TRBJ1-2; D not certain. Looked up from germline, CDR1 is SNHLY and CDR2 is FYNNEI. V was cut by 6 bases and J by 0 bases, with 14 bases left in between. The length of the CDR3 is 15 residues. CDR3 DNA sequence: TGTGCCAGCAGGGTAGATCCACAAACTAACTATGGCTACACCTTC. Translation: CASRVDPQTNYGYTF.

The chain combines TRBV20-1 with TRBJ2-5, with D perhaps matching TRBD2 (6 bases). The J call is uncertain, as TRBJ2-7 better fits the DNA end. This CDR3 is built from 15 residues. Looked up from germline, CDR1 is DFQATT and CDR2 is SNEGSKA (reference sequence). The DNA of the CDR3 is TGCAGTGCTAGAGACCGAAGCGGGCCCACCTACGAGCAGTACTTC. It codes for CSARDRSGPTYEQYF.

CDR3 loop: CASSPTPGRSSYEQYF. In DNA, the CDR3 is TGTGCCAGCAGTCCAACCCCGGGACGTAGCTCCTACGAGCAGTACTTC. This chain joins TRBV27 and TRBJ2-7; D tentatively fits TRBD1 or TRBD2 (5 bases each). V was clipped by 5 bases and J by 0 bases, with 17 bases between them. Germline CDR1 reads MNHEY; CDR2 reads SMNVEV (reference sequence). The CDR3 is 16 residues long.

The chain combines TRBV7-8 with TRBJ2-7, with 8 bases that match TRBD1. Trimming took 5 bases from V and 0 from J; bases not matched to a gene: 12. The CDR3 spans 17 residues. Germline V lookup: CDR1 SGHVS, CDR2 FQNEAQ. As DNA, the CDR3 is TGTGCCAGCAGCGGACCTTTCAGGACAGGGAGCTCCTACGAGCAGTACTTC. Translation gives CASSGPFRTGSSYEQYF.

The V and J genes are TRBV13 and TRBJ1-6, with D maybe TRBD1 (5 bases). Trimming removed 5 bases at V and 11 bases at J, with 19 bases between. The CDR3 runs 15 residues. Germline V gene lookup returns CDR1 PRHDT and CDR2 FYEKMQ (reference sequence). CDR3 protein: CASSDTGTLKAPLHF. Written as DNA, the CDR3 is TGTGCCAGCAGCGACACCGGGACTTTGAAGGCACCCCTCCACTTT.

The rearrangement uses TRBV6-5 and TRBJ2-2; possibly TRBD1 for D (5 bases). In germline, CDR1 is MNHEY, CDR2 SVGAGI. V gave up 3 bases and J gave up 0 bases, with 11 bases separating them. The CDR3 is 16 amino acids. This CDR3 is CASSYTGIPNTGELFF. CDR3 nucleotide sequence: TGTGCCAGCAGTTATACAGGAATTCCGAACACCGGGGAGCTGTTTTTT.

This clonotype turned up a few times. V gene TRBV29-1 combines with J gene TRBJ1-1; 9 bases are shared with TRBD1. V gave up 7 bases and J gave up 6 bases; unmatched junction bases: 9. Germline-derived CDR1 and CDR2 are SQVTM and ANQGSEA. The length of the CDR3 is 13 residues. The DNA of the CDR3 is TGCAGCGGGACCCGGGACAGGGAGTCTGAAGCTTTCTTT. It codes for CSGTRDRESEAFF. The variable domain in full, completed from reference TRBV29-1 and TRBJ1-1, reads SAVISQKPSRDICQRGTSLTIQCQVDSQVTMMFWYRQQPGQSLTLIATANQGSEATYESGFVIDKFPISRPNLTFSTLTVSNMSPEDSSIYLCSGTRDRESEAFFGQGTRLTVV.

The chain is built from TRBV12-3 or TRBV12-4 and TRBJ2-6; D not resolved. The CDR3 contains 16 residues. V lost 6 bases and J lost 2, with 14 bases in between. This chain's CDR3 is CASRPDGMAGANVLTF. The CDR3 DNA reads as TGTGCCAGCAGGCCCGATGGAATGGCTGGGGCCAACGTCCTGACTTTC.

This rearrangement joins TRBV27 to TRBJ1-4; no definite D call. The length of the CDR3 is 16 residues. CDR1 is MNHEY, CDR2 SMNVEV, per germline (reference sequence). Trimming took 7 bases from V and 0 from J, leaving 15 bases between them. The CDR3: CASIGGQRPTNEKLFF. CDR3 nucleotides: TGTGCCAGCATAGGAGGTCAGAGACCAACTAATGAAAAACTGTTTTTT.

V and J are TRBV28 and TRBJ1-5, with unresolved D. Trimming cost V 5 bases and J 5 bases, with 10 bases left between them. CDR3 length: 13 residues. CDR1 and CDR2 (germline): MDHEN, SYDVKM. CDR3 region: CASSHRGDQPQHF. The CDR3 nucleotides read TGTGCCAGCAGTCATCGGGGAGATCAGCCCCAGCATTTT.

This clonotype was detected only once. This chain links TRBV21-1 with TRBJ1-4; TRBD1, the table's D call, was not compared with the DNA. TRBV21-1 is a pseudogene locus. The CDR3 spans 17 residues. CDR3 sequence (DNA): TGTGCCAGCAGGATGGAAGACAGGGGAGGAACTAATGAAAAACTGTTTTTT. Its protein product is CASRMEDRGGTNEKLFF.

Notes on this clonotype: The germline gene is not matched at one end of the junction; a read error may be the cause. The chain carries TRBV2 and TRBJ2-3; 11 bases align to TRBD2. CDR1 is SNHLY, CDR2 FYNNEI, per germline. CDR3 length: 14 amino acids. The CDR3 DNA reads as TGTGCCGGCAGTTTTAGCGGGGGGGCTGATACGCAGTATTTT. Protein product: CAGSFSGGADTQYF.

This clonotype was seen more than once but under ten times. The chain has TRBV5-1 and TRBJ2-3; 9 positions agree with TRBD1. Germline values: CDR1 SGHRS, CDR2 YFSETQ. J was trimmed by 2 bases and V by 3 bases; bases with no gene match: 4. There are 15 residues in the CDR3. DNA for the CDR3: TGCGCCAGCAGCTCCGGGACAGGGCTCACAGATACGCAGTATTTT. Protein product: CASSSGTGLTDTQYF.

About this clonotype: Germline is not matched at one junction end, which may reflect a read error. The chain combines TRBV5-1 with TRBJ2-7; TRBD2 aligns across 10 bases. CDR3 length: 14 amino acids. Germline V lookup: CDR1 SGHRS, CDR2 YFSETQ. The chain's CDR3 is CASSGGTSAYEQYF. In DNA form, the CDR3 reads TGTGCCAGCAGCGGTGGGACTAGCGCCTACGAGCAGTACTTC.

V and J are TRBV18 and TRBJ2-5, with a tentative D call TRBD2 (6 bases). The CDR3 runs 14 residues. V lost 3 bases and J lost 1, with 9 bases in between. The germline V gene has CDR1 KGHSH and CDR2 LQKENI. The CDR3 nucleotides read TGTGCCAGCTCACCTCGGGGGTTCCAAGAGACCCAGTACTTC. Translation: CASSPRGFQETQYF.

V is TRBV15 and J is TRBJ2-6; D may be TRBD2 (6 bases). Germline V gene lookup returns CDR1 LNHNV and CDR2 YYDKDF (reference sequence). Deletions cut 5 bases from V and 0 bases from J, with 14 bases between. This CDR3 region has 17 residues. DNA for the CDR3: TGTGCCACCAGCTGGGGGGTCATAAGCTCTGGGGCCAACGTCCTGACTTTC. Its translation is CATSWGVISSGANVLTF.